This T cell receptor beta chain was identified in a study of OX40 agonist ivuxolimab in advanced cancers. CDR3 length equals 14 residues. From germline, CDR1 is MGHRA and CDR2 YSYEKL. Trimming took 1 base from V and 7 from J, leaving 14 bases between them. Libraries were prepared by immunoSEQ multiplex PCR; TCRdb keeps only in-frame clonotypes and omits some of them. The repertoire holds over 70,000 clones, with around 89% as singletons. This TCR was sampled from an adult with an advanced solid tumor such as melanoma, head and neck, liver or kidney cancer. This chain connects TRBV4-1 to TRBJ2-7; tentatively, D is TRBD2 (5 bases). Material: CD4+ or CD8+ T cells sorted from blood, obtained in a trial of the OX40 agonist ivuxolimab. The CDR3 reads CASSQGHEGWEQYF. In nucleotides, the CDR3 is TGCGCCAGCAGCCAAGGTCATGAGGGATGGGAGCAGTACTTC.